The present entry profiles one T cell receptor beta chain with its context. Its antigen remains unknown. In germline, CDR1 is MNHEY, CDR2 SMNVEV (reference sequence). The CDR3 has 15 amino acids. The V and J ends lost 3 bases and 5 bases, in that order; junction bases with no gene match: 6. Assay used: immunoSEQ multiplex PCR; TCRdb lists only in-frame clones, some missing. The sample contains about 82,000 clones, more than 75% of which appear only once. The entry originates in a study of OX40 agonist ivuxolimab in advanced cancers. Study details: Patients with hepatocellular carcinoma, melanoma, renal cell or head and neck cancer made up the dose-escalation patients.

Study-wide points: Both CD4+ and CD8+ T cell populations in blood had undergone clonal expansion by week 6 at 0.1 to 3.0 mg/kg. In the 0.1-3.0 mg/kg groups, partial responders showed among the lowest expansion.

The chain joins TRBV27 to TRBJ2-5, with 10 bases that match TRBD1. The input for sequencing was CD4+ or CD8+ T cells sorted from blood, taken in a trial of the OX40 agonist ivuxolimab. The sequence derives from an adult with an advanced solid tumor such as melanoma, head and neck, liver or kidney cancer. The CDR3 nucleotides are TGTGCCAGCAGTTTCAAGGGACAGGGGTTGGAGACCCAGTACTTC. Protein product: CASSFKGQGLETQYF.